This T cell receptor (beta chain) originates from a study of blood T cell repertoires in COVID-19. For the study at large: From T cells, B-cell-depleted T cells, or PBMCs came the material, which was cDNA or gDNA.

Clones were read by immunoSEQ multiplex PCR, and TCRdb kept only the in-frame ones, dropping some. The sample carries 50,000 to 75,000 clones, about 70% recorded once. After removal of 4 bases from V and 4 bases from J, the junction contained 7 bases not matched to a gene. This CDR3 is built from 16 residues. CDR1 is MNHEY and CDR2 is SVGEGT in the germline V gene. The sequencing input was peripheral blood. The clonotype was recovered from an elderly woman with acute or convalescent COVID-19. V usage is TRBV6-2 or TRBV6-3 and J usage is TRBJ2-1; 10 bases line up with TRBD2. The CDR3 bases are TGTGCCAGCAGTTCCTGGACTAGCGGCATTTACAATGAGCAGTTCTTC. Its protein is CASSSWTSGIYNEQFF.